The 26 T cell receptor beta chains given below trace back to one sample, sequenced in a study of patients and donors after allogeneic stem cell transplantation. TCRdb fed the RT-PCR reads into MiXCR, producing one record per CDR3 protein. The table has roughly 41,000 distinct CDR3 sequences, 30% to 40% seen once. Sequencing input: blood, either unsorted or a sorted T cell fraction (not recorded which). The receptor set was obtained from a human donor who was either an allogeneic HSCT recipient or a stem cell or donor lymphocyte infusion donor (not recorded which). It is not recorded whose cells these are; they may come from a transplant donor.

This clonotype is medium-sized by share. J is TRBJ2-1 and V is TRBV28, with 9 bases aligning to TRBD1. After removal of 3 bases from V and 6 bases from J, the junction contained 12 bases not matched to a gene. The CDR3 loop spans 17 amino acids. Germline-derived CDR1 and CDR2 are MDHEN and SYDVKM. CDR3: CASSLDSGDRAANEQFF. In DNA, the CDR3 is TGTGCCAGCAGTTTGGACTCTGGGGACAGGGCGGCCAATGAGCAGTTCTTC.

CDR3 protein: CSARRQEKRPQLSYEQYF. The CDR3 DNA reads as TGCAGTGCTAGGCGACAGGAGAAACGTCCCCAGCTCTCCTACGAGCAGTACTTC. This rearrangement joins TRBV20-1 to TRBJ2-7; perhaps TRBD1 as D (6 bases). V lost 3 bases to trimming and J lost 0 bases, with 24 bases between them. CDR1 is DFQATT, CDR2 SNEGSKA, per germline (reference sequence). The CDR3 runs to 18 residues.

The chain couples TRBV4-3 to TRBJ2-5; 9 nucleotides align to TRBD2. CDR1 is LGHNA, CDR2 YSLEER, per germline. The CDR3 runs to 19 residues. V lost 0 bases and J lost 0; bases outside the gene matches: 11. CDR3 in amino acids: CASSQDQTSGPAYQETQYF. The CDR3 DNA reads as TGCGCCAGCAGCCAAGATCAAACTAGCGGGCCGGCTTACCAAGAGACCCAGTACTTC.

This chain uses TRBV29-1 with TRBJ2-7; no reliable D call. V shed 4 bases and J shed 6 bases, with 13 bases lying between them. The CDR3 runs to 12 residues. The germline CDR1 and CDR2 sequences are SQVTM and ANQGSEA. The CDR3 DNA is TGCAGCGTTGTTAAGGACCCTCGCGAGCAGTACTTC. This codes for CSVVKDPREQYF.

The CDR3 protein is CASGVSSTDTQYF. The DNA for the CDR3 is TGTGCCAGCGGCGTTTCTAGCACAGATACGCAGTATTTT. V gene TRBV7-3 combines with J gene TRBJ2-3; unclear D gene. The CDR3 sequence is 13 residues long. Germline V gene sequence: CDR1 SGHTA, CDR2 FQGTGA. V shed 8 bases and J shed 0 bases, with 9 bases lying between them.

This chain joins TRBV29-1 and TRBJ1-2; D is perhaps TRBD1 (6 bases). The CDR3 sequence is 12 residues long. Germline CDR1 SQVTM, CDR2 ANQGSEA. V was clipped by 1 base and J by 8 bases, with 11 bases between them. CDR3 amino acids: CSVEGGAEGYTF. The CDR3 region has the DNA TGCAGCGTTGAAGGGGGGGCGGAAGGCTACACCTTC.

The chain combines TRBV18 with TRBJ2-7; TRBD2 is a possible D gene (5 bases). Germline V lookup: CDR1 KGHSH, CDR2 LQKENI. V lost 1 base, J lost 0 bases, and 7 bases lay in between. This CDR3 region has 14 residues. CDR3 DNA: TGTGCCAGCTCACCACACGGGGTCTCCTACGAGCAGTACTTC. Its translation: CASSPHGVSYEQYF.

The chain recombines TRBV24-1 with TRBJ2-5, with D perhaps matching TRBD1 (5 bases). This CDR3 is 12 amino acids long. Germline lookup yields CDR1 KGHDR and CDR2 SFDVKD. Trimming cost V 4 bases and J 5 bases, with 7 bases left between them. CDR3 amino acids: CATSDPGETQYF. As DNA, the CDR3 is TGTGCCACCAGTGACCCAGGGGAGACCCAGTACTTC.

This chain links TRBV9 with TRBJ2-1, with D perhaps TRBD2 (6 bases). The V end lost 3 bases, the J end lost 10 bases, and 11 bases lay between the germline ends. This CDR3 has 12 amino acids. Germline CDR1 reads SGDLS; CDR2 reads YYNGEE. This CDR3 is CASSATSTEQFF. Written as DNA, the CDR3 is TGTGCCAGCAGCGCCACTAGCACCGAGCAGTTCTTC.

The V and J genes are TRBV12-3 or TRBV12-4 and TRBJ2-5; 8 nucleotides match TRBD2. V trimming: 5 bases; J trimming: 4 bases; junction bases outside the gene matches: 9. CDR3 length: 15 amino acids. The CDR3 region is CASSTLAGNGETQYF. CDR3 in DNA: TGTGCCAGCAGTACCTTAGCGGGAAATGGAGAGACCCAGTACTTC.

The genes are TRBV29-1 and TRBJ2-7, with 8 bases lining up with TRBD1. With 7 bases clipped from V and 12 bases from J, the junction kept 11 bases outside the gene matches. Germline V gene lookup returns CDR1 SQVTM and CDR2 ANQGSEA. This CDR3 spans 11 amino acids. CDR3 protein: CSGRQGLKWYF. CDR3 coding DNA: TGCAGCGGACGACAGGGGTTAAAGTGGTACTTC.

This clonotype was detected a few times. The V gene is TRBV5-1, the J gene TRBJ1-4; 7 bases align to TRBD1. The V segment lost 4 bases and the J segment 8 bases; nucleotides outside the gene matches: 11. CDR1 is SGHRS and CDR2 is YFSETQ in the germline V gene. The CDR3 runs 15 residues. CDR3 DNA sequence: TGCGCCAGCAGCACGCCAGGGGGGGACGAGGAAAAACTGTTTTTT. Translated: CASSTPGGDEEKLFF.

This clonotype showed up just a few times. The chain is built from TRBV15 and TRBJ1-5, with a possible D match to TRBD1 (6 bases). Looked up from germline, CDR1 is LNHNV and CDR2 is YYDKDF (reference sequence). The CDR3 is 12 residues long. Trimming shortened V by 6 bases and J by 5 bases, and 8 bases separated the two germline ends. This chain's CDR3 is CATRKGDQPQHF. In DNA, the CDR3 is TGTGCCACCAGGAAGGGGGATCAGCCCCAGCATTTT.

The chain employs TRBV12-3 or TRBV12-4 and TRBJ2-1; 10 bases map to TRBD2. V shed 5 bases and J 5 bases; nucleotides not matched to a gene: 18. The CDR3 runs 19 residues. DNA for the CDR3: TGTGCCAGCAGTCCCCTCCCCTCTAGCGGGAGTCTTTTAGACAATGAGCAGTTCTTC. This gives the protein CASSPLPSSGSLLDNEQFF.

This chain links TRBV28 with TRBJ1-5; D gene ambiguous. Germline values: CDR1 MDHEN, CDR2 SYDVKM. V was trimmed by 6 bases and J by 2 bases, leaving 17 bases between them. The CDR3 is 16 amino acids. CDR3 protein: CASSPQSGKGNQPQHF. CDR3 sequence (DNA): TGTGCCAGCAGCCCACAGTCTGGGAAGGGCAATCAGCCCCAGCATTTT.

This clonotype was counted ten times or more. This rearrangement joins TRBV24-1 to TRBJ2-1; D remains unclear. V lost 3 bases to trimming and J lost 0 bases, with 11 bases between them. Germline V gene lookup returns CDR1 KGHDR and CDR2 SFDVKD. The CDR3 has 16 residues. CDR3 bases: TGTGCCACCAGTGATGCCTCTCCTTACTCCTACAATGAGCAGTTCTTC. Translating gives CATSDASPYSYNEQFF.

On this clonotype: One junction end does not reproduce the germline sequence, and a read error may be involved. CDR3 coding DNA: TGCAGTGCCAGAGGTGGGAGTCTCTACGAGCAGTACTTC. This gives the protein CSARGGSLYEQYF. The chain joins TRBV20-1 to TRBJ2-7; a possible D gene is TRBD2 (5 bases). This CDR3 is built from 13 residues. Germline V lookup: CDR1 DFQATT, CDR2 SNEGSKA (reference sequence).

This clonotype was observed many times. The rearrangement uses TRBV20-1 and TRBJ1-2; D remains unclear. Trimming took off 0 bases at V and 4 bases at J, with 12 bases between the two ends. The CDR3 is 14 amino acids. Germline loops: CDR1 DFQATT, CDR2 SNEGSKA (reference sequence). Written as DNA, the CDR3 is TGCAGTGCTAGAGAGGTCGGCAGGATCTATGGCTACACCTTC. Translation: CSAREVGRIYGYTF.

The V and J genes are TRBV4-3 and TRBJ2-7, with TRBD2 identical over 12 bases. Germline V CDR1 and CDR2: LGHNA, YSLEER. V was pared by 4 bases and J by 3 bases, with 16 bases of the junction left unmatched. The CDR3 loop spans 19 amino acids. CDR3 DNA: TGCGCCAGCAGCCTGAAGACTAGCGGGAGCCATAAGAATGTCTACGAGCAGTACTTC. Residues: CASSLKTSGSHKNVYEQYF.

V gene TRBV5-6 combines with J gene TRBJ2-3; TRBD2 aligns across 7 bases. Germline CDR1 SGHDT, CDR2 YYEEEE. V trimming: 6 bases; J trimming: 2 bases; junction bases outside the gene matches: 9. The CDR3 covers 15 residues. The CDR3, as DNA: TGTGCCAGCACTTTGGGAGGGAGGTCCACAGATACGCAGTATTTT. Protein sequence: CASTLGGRSTDTQYF.

This CDR3 reads CASSQEEEGKNIQYF. CDR3 DNA: TGCGCCAGCAGCCAAGAAGAGGAAGGCAAAAACATTCAGTACTTC. The J gene is TRBJ2-4, the V gene TRBV4-3; no firm D call. The CDR3 spans 15 residues. Trimming cost V 0 bases and J 3 bases, with 9 bases left between them. Germline lookup yields CDR1 LGHNA and CDR2 YSLEER.

This clonotype was seen at least ten times. The gene calls are TRBV20-1 and TRBJ1-5; D is unclear. Trimming stripped 3 bases from V and 1 base from J, with 13 bases between. Looked up from germline, CDR1 is DFQATT and CDR2 is SNEGSKA (reference sequence). The CDR3 is 15 amino acids. CDR3 amino acids: CSASSIERSNQPQHF. The CDR3 coding sequence is TGCAGTGCTAGTTCTATAGAGAGAAGCAATCAGCCCCAGCATTTT.

V gene TRBV20-1 combines with J gene TRBJ1-1; possible D gene TRBD1, 5 bases. Germline loops: CDR1 DFQATT, CDR2 SNEGSKA (reference sequence). The CDR3 spans 13 residues. The germline V and J ends were trimmed by 3 bases and 5 bases, with 13 bases remaining between them. The CDR3 loop reads CSASRDWKTEAFF. CDR3 sequence (DNA): TGCAGTGCTAGTAGGGACTGGAAAACTGAAGCTTTCTTT.

This chain connects TRBV14 to TRBJ1-1; 8 bases fit TRBD1. Germline assignment: CDR1 SGHDN and CDR2 FVKESK. V shed 5 bases, J shed 6 bases, and the junction held 8 bases outside the gene matches. CDR3 length equals 14 residues. The CDR3 loop reads CASSAWTGKAEAFF. The CDR3 nucleotides are TGTGCCAGCAGCGCTTGGACAGGGAAGGCTGAAGCTTTCTTT.

This clonotype was detected many times. The V call is TRBV7-9, the J call TRBJ1-4; tentatively, D is TRBD1 (6 bases). Germline loops: CDR1 SEHNR, CDR2 FQNEAQ (reference sequence). V was clipped by 1 base and J by 5 bases, with 11 bases between them. This CDR3 contains 15 residues. The CDR3 DNA reads as TGTGCCAGCAGCTTAGAGGACAGAATGAATGAAAAACTGTTTTTT. This gives the protein CASSLEDRMNEKLFF. Full variable domain (outside the CDR3, taken from reference TRBV7-9 and TRBJ1-4): DTGVSQNPRHKITKRGQNVTFRCDPISEHNRLYWYRQTLGQGPEFLTYFQNEAQLEKSRLLSDRFSAERPKGSFSTLEIQRTEQGDSAMYLCASSLEDRMNEKLFFGSGTQLSVL.

The chain uses TRBV11-3 and TRBJ2-7; the match to TRBD2 covers 7 bases. Looked up from germline, CDR1 is SGHNT and CDR2 is YENEEA. The CDR3 totals 19 residues. Losses at the gene ends were 4 bases for V and 3 bases for J; bases not matched to a gene: 21. The CDR3 is CASSSSFRTRETTIYEQYF. The CDR3 DNA reads TGTGCCAGCAGCTCCTCTTTTCGGACTAGGGAAACTACGATCTACGAGCAGTACTTC. The variable domain in full, completed from reference TRBV11-3 and TRBJ2-7, reads EAGVVQSPRYKIIEKKQPVAFWCNPISGHNTLYWYLQNLGQGPELLIRYENEEAVDDSQLPKDRFSAERLKGVDSTLKIQPAELGDSAVYLCASSSSFRTRETTIYEQYFGPGTRLTVT.